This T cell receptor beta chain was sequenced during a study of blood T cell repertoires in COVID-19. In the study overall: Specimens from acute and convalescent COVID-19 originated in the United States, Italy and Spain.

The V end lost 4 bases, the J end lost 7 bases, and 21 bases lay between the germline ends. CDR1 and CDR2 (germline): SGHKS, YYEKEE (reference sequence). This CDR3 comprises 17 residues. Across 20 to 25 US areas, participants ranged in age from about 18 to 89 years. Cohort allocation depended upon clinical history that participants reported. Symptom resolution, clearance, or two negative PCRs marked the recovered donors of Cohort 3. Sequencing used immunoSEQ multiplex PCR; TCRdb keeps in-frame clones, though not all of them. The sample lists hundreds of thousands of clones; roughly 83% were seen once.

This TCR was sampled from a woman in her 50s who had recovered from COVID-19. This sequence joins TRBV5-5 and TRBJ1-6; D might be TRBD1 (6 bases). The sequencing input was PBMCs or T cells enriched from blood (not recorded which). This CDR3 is CASSLAGGAVPNSPLHF. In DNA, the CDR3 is TGTGCCAGCAGCCTGGCGGGGGGCGCGGTACCCAATTCACCCCTCCACTTT.